A selection of T cell receptor beta chains follows, all from one sample in a study of blood T cell repertoires in COVID-19. Repertoires were generated with immunoSEQ multiplex PCR, while TCRdb's copy carries only in-frame clones and drops some. The sample has around 300,000 clones, over 75% seen once. The specimen was peripheral blood. These receptor sequences come from a man in his forties or fifties with active or convalescent COVID-19. CDR3s include the opening cysteine and the closing phenylalanine or tryptophan. A D gene is named only where the DNA matches it firmly. The size of a clone is reported for some rows only, either as once, few or many, or as a class for expanded clones.

>NA|15|TRBD1|TRBJ2-7|TRBV11-3
TGTGCCAGCAGCGCAGGGACAGGGGTATCCTACGAGCAGTACTTC
CASSAGTGVSYEQYF
>NA|15|NA|TRBJ2-7|TRBV6-2/TRBV6-3
TGTGCCAGCAGTTACATGGGGGCTGGGTCCTACGAGCAGTACTTC
CASSYMGAGSYEQYF
>NA|12|TRBD1|TRBJ1-1|TRBV2
TGTGCCAGCAGAGGACAGGACACTGAAGCTTTCTTT
CASRGQDTEAFF
>NA|16|TRBD1|TRBJ2-2|TRBV6-5
TGTGCCAGCAGTTACACCGGGACAGAGAACACCGGGGAGCTGTTTTTT
CASSYTGTENTGELFF
>once|17|TRBD1|TRBJ2-6|TRBV14
TGTGCCAGCAGCCCTGGACAGGTCCTCTCTGGGGCCAACGTCCTGACTTTC
CASSPGQVLSGANVLTF
>NA|12|NA|TRBJ2-1|TRBV30
TGTGCCTGGGCCTTTTCTAGCAATGAGCAGTTCTTC
CAWAFSSNEQFF
>NA|12|NA|TRBJ1-5|TRBV7-9
TGTGCCAGCAGCCGGGACAATCAGCCCCAGCATTTT
CASSRDNQPQHF
>few|13|TRBD1|TRBJ1-1|TRBV28
TGTGCCAGCAGTGTCCGGACAGGGGGCTCGGCTTTCTTT
CASSVRTGGSAFF
>NA|18|TRBD1|TRBJ1-5|TRBV12-5
TGTGCTAGTGGTTTGGTCGACAGGGCCAAGGACCGCAATCAGCCCCAGCATTTT
CASGLVDRAKDRNQPQHF
>NA|13|NA|TRBJ1-6|TRBV6-5
TGTGCCAACAACCGGGGGGATAATTCACCCCTCCACTTT
CANNRGDNSPLHF
>NA|13|NA|TRBJ1-6|TRBV27
TGTGCCAGCAGCCAGACAATCAGGGCCCCCCTCCACTTT
CASSQTIRAPLHF
>NA|12|NA|TRBJ1-6|TRBV11-2
TGTGCCAGCAGCTTTGAGAGTTCACCCCTCCACTTT
CASSFESSPLHF
>NA|11|NA|TRBJ1-4|TRBV20-1
TGCAGTGCTAGAGTAGCGGTGCAACTGTTTTTT
CSARVAVQLFF
>NA|17|TRBD1|TRBJ2-7|TRBV19
TGTGCCAGTAGTAAGGGAACAGGGGGCGCCGGATCCTACGAGCAGTACTTC
CASSKGTGGAGSYEQYF
>NA|14|NA|TRBJ2-1|TRBV5-1
TGCGCCAGCAGCTTTCTCGGGGTTACCAATGAGCAGTTCTTC
CASSFLGVTNEQFF
>NA|15|NA|TRBJ2-5|TRBV4-3
TGCGCCAGCAGCCAAGATCAGGCAGGGCAAGAGACCCAGTACTTC
CASSQDQAGQETQYF
>NA|13|NA|TRBJ2-4|TRBV7-2
TGTGCCAGCAGCTTAGGCGGGCAAGGCATTCAGTACTTC
CASSLGGQGIQYF
>NA|16|TRBD1|TRBJ2-7|TRBV9
TGTGCCAGCAGCGTAGCTCTCGCAGGGGGAACCAACGAGCAGTACTTC
CASSVALAGGTNEQYF
>NA|10|TRBD1|TRBJ1-2|TRBV29-1
TGCAGCGCAGGGGGCGATGGCTACACCTTC
CSAGGDGYTF
>NA|12|NA|TRBJ2-1|TRBV18
TGTGCCAGCTCACAACAGGGTTCAATAGGGTTCTTC
CASSQQGSIGFF
>NA|16|TRBD1|TRBJ2-5|TRBV6-2/TRBV6-3
TGTGCCAGCAGTGCACTTCCGGGACAGGGGCAAGAGACCCAGTACTTC
CASSALPGQGQETQYF
>NA|14|TRBD1|TRBJ1-2|TRBV15
TGTGCCACCAGCAGAGAACAGGGGGACTATGGCTACACCTTC
CATSREQGDYGYTF
>NA|14|NA|TRBJ1-1|TRBV7-9
TGTGCCAGCAGCCTACAGGGCATGAACACTGAAGCTTTCTTT
CASSLQGMNTEAFF
>NA|13|NA|TRBJ2-7|TRBV5-1
TGCGCCAGCAGCTTGACAGCCTCCTACGAGCAGTACTTC
CASSLTASYEQYF
>NA|14|NA|TRBJ1-3|TRBV5-8
TGTGCCAGCAGCTGGTCGGGCTCTGGAAACACCATATATTTT
CASSWSGSGNTIYF
>NA|19|NA|TRBJ1-6|TRBV5-6
TGTGCCAGCAGCCTTGCTGCGGGGGCCCATCGGCTATGGAATTCACCCCTCCACTTT
CASSLAAGAHRLWNSPLHF
>NA|12|NA|TRBJ1-6|TRBV28
TGTGCCAGCAGTTTAGGGGGCTCACCCCTCCACTTT
CASSLGGSPLHF
>NA|14|TRBD1|TRBJ1-1|TRBV7-3
TGTGCCAGCAGCTTAGGACAGGGGAACACTGAAGCTTTCTTT
CASSLGQGNTEAFF
>NA|14|NA|TRBJ1-2|TRBV6-5
TGTGCCAGCAGTTACTCGGCAACTACGGGAGGCTACACCTTC
CASSYSATTGGYTF
>NA|13|TRBD1|TRBJ1-2|TRBV5-1
TGCGCCAGCAGCGCAACGGGACAGGGCGACTACACCTTC
CASSATGQGDYTF
>NA|14|NA|TRBJ2-3|TRBV5-1
TGCGCCAGCAGCTTGGGACAGATGGCAGATACGCAGTATTTT
CASSLGQMADTQYF
>NA|13|NA|TRBJ1-2|TRBV6-6
TGTGCCAGCAGTTACTCGTACGAGGAGGGCTACACCTTC
CASSYSYEEGYTF
>few|14|NA|TRBJ2-2|TRBV2
TGTGCCAGCACCGCGACTGCCCGCGCCGGGGAGCTGTTTTTT
CASTATARAGELFF
>few|15|NA|TRBJ1-1|TRBV5-1
TGCGCCAGCAGCTTACAGGGTTTGCCGAACACTGAAGCTTTCTTT
CASSLQGLPNTEAFF
>NA|15|TRBD2|TRBJ2-5|TRBV7-3
TGTGCCAGCAGCTTGGGACTAGCGAACCAAGAGACCCAGTACTTC
CASSLGLANQETQYF
>NA|14|NA|TRBJ1-2|TRBV5-1
TGCGCCAGCAGCTTGAAGACGGGAGGATACGGCTACACCTTC
CASSLKTGGYGYTF
>NA|16|TRBD1|TRBJ1-2|TRBV28
TGTGCCAGCAGTAGGCTTGGGACAGGACAACGGCGAGGCTACACCTTC
CASSRLGTGQRRGYTF
>NA|13|NA|TRBJ1-5|TRBV2
TGTGCCAGCAGTAACGACAGGCGCCAGCCCCAGCATTTT
CASSNDRRQPQHF
>NA|13|NA|TRBJ2-3|TRBV19
TGTGCCAGTAGTGCAACCGGGACAGATACGCAGTATTTT
CASSATGTDTQYF
>NA|14|NA|TRBJ1-1|TRBV5-1
TGCGCCAGCAGCCCCGGGACTCCGAACACTGAAGCTTTCTTT
CASSPGTPNTEAFF
>NA|13|TRBD1|TRBJ2-7|TRBV12-3/TRBV12-4
TGTGCCAGCACCGGGACAGGGTTCTTCGAGCAGTACTTC
CASTGTGFFEQYF
>NA|15|NA|TRBJ1-5|TRBV6-5
TGTGCCAGCAGTTACTCGGCAGTTCGGGGTCAGCCCCAGCATTTT
CASSYSAVRGQPQHF
>NA|15|TRBD1|TRBJ1-2|TRBV28
TGTGCCAGCAGTTCGTCGGGACAGGGGGCGCAGGGCTACACCTTC
CASSSSGQGAQGYTF
>NA|14|NA|TRBJ1-1|TRBV7-9
TGTGCCAGCAGCTTAGCGGGGGGGTACGCTGAAGCTTTCTTT
CASSLAGGYAEAFF
>once|13|NA|TRBJ1-2|TRBV2
TGTGCCAGCAGTGGGGGGCCCAACTATGGCTACACCTTC
CASSGGPNYGYTF
>NA|12|NA|TRBJ1-1|TRBV3-1/TRBV3-2
TGTGCCAGCAGTTACCAGATGACTGAAGCTTTCTTT
CASSYQMTEAFF
>NA|21|TRBD1|TRBJ2-7|TRBV18
TGTGCCAGCTCACCAGGGATCCGAGGGACAGGGGGCGGGAAAATTTCCTACGAGCAGTACTTC
CASSPGIRGTGGGKISYEQYF
>NA|16|TRBD2|TRBJ2-1|TRBV10-1
TGCGCCAGCAGTGGGACTAGCGGGATCTCCTACAATGAGCAGTTCTTC
CASSGTSGISYNEQFF
>NA|15|TRBD1|TRBJ1-2|TRBV9
TGTGCCAGCAGCGCAGCGAGGGGGCCCTCCTATGGCTACACCTTC
CASSAARGPSYGYTF
>NA|21|NA|TRBJ1-4|TRBV12-1
NA
CASSFLRDGGGWGRGNEKLFF
>NA|16|NA|TRBJ1-5|TRBV15
TGTGCCACCAGCAGAGATTCCGCGACAGAGAATCAGCCCCAGCATTTT
CATSRDSATENQPQHF
>NA|18|TRBD1|TRBJ1-1|TRBV7-2
TGTGCCAGCAGCTCCCGAAATAATTGGACAGGGGTGAACACTGAAGCTTTCTTT
CASSSRNNWTGVNTEAFF
>NA|13|NA|TRBJ2-5|TRBV5-1
TGCGCCAGCAGCTTTTGGGAGCAAGAGACCCAGTACTTC
CASSFWEQETQYF